Below, 21 T cell receptor beta chains from the same sample are listed, as sequenced in a study of CD8 T cells in ankylosing spondylitis. One entry per CDR3 protein results from TCRdb running MiXCR on the 5' RACE reads. The sample lists some 87,000 distinct CDR3 sequences; around 25% were seen once. The sequenced sample was blood, either unsorted or a sorted T cell fraction (not recorded which). All receptors derive from a male donor with ankylosing spondylitis or in good health (not recorded which).

The CDR3, as DNA: TGCGCCAGCAGCACCACTAGCGGGAGAAATTCCTACAATGAGCAGTTCTTC. Encoded protein: CASSTTSGRNSYNEQFF. This chain links TRBV5-1 with TRBJ2-1, with 11 positions matching TRBD2. In germline, CDR1 is SGHRS, CDR2 YFSETQ. The CDR3 consists of 17 residues. V was pared by 4 bases and J by 1 base, with 7 bases of the junction left unmatched.

The chain uses TRBV20-1 and TRBJ1-2; TRBD1 agrees at 7 bases. J gave up 5 bases and V 5 bases, and 5 bases lay outside the gene matches. This CDR3 has 12 residues. Germline V lookup: CDR1 DFQATT, CDR2 SNEGSKA (reference sequence). The CDR3 coding sequence is TGCAGTGCTCAACAGGGGACGTATGGCTACACCTTC. Protein sequence: CSAQQGTYGYTF.

In the case of this clonotype: This may be a read error: a much more frequent sequence differs by one nucleotide. The gene calls are TRBV12-3 or TRBV12-4 and TRBJ1-1; D unclear. The CDR3 has 12 residues. Here the CDR3 reads CASSLGATEALF. As DNA, the CDR3 is TGTGCCAGCAGTTTAGGAGCCACTGAAGCTCTCTTT.

Here the CDR3 reads CASSQEEGNKNIQYF. CDR3 DNA: TGTGCCAGCAGCCAAGAAGAGGGGAACAAAAACATTCAGTACTTC. The rearrangement uses TRBV4-2 and TRBJ2-4; D could derive from TRBD1 or TRBD2 (5 bases each). Between the trimmed V and J ends, which lost 0 bases and 3 bases, there was a span of 9 bases. The CDR3 has 15 amino acids. Germline V lookup: CDR1 LGHNA, CDR2 YNFKEQ.

The chain uses TRBV5-5 and TRBJ1-1; TRBD1 aligns across 7 bases. The V segment lost 4 bases and the J segment 7 bases; nucleotides outside the gene matches: 10. CDR1 and CDR2 from the germline V gene are SGHKS and YYEKEE (reference sequence). The length of the CDR3 is 14 residues. The chain's CDR3 is CASSPAPTGREAFF. The CDR3 DNA is TGTGCCAGCAGCCCCGCCCCGACAGGGCGTGAAGCTTTCTTT.

This clonotype has a handful of counts. This rearrangement joins TRBV7-9 to TRBJ2-5, with D uncertain. Trimming took 3 bases from V and 2 from J, leaving 7 bases between them. The length of the CDR3 is 13 residues. Germline values: CDR1 SEHNR, CDR2 FQNEAQ (reference sequence). CDR3 region: CASSFQEQETQYF. In DNA, the CDR3 is TGTGCCAGCAGCTTCCAGGAGCAAGAGACCCAGTACTTC.

The V and J genes are TRBV27 and TRBJ2-1; 7 bases map to TRBD2. The CDR3 contains 14 residues. CDR1 is MNHEY and CDR2 is SMNVEV in the germline V gene (reference sequence). V was pared by 4 bases and J by 2 bases, with 2 bases of the junction left unmatched. DNA of the CDR3: TGTGCCAGCAGTTACGGGAGGCCCTACAATGAGCAGTTCTTC. This translates into CASSYGRPYNEQFF.

This clonotype was picked up many times. This rearrangement joins TRBV12-3 or TRBV12-4 to TRBJ2-7; the D gene could be TRBD1 or TRBD2 (5 bases each). The V and J ends lost 6 bases and 4 bases respectively, with 10 bases between them. The CDR3 is 12 residues long. CDR3 nucleotides: TGTGCCAGCAGCCGGGACGGGTACGAGCAGTACTTC. Residues: CASSRDGYEQYF.

This clonotype was observed a handful of times. The V gene is TRBV20-1, the J gene TRBJ2-2; D is unclear. Trimming removed 0 bases at V and 3 bases at J, with 5 bases between. Per the germline V gene, CDR1 is DFQATT and CDR2 is SNEGSKA (reference sequence). This CDR3 region has 13 residues. CDR3 nucleotides: TGCAGTGCTAGAGATTGGGACACCGGGGAGCTGTTTTTT. Its translation: CSARDWDTGELFF.

This clonotype has a handful of counts. CDR3 residues: CASSYSLGGRGYEQYV. CDR3 bases: TGTGCCAGCAGTTACTCATTAGGGGGACGGGGCTACGAGCAGTACGTC. The rearrangement joins TRBV6-5 to TRBJ2-7; perhaps TRBD1 as D (6 bases). The CDR3 extends over 16 amino acids. V lost 0 bases and J 3 bases, leaving 15 bases between the germline ends. The V gene's germline CDR1 is MNHEY and CDR2 SVGAGI.

The chain joins TRBV20-1 to TRBJ2-3, with D unclear. The ends were cut back, 3 bases at V and 7 bases at J, with 23 bases in the middle. The CDR3 is 16 residues long. Germline CDR1 and CDR2: DFQATT and SNEGSKA (reference sequence). The CDR3 DNA is TGCAGTGCTAGTCCCCCGGCAGGTCTGTTTTCGAATACGCAGTATTTT. It is translated as CSASPPAGLFSNTQYF.

This clonotype was detected a few times. The chain joins TRBV29-1 to TRBJ1-5, with D hard to call. CDR3 length: 11 residues. V lost 4 bases and J lost 1, with 2 bases in between. CDR1 SQVTM and CDR2 ANQGSEA come from the germline V gene. DNA for the CDR3: TGCAGCGTTGGGAGCAATCAGCCCCAGCATTTT. As protein: CSVGSNQPQHF.

This clonotype has just a few counts. The chain links TRBV15 to TRBJ2-3; D may be TRBD1 or TRBD2 (6 bases each). Between the trimmed V and J ends, which lost 0 bases and 5 bases, there was a span of 12 bases. The CDR3 has 15 amino acids. Germline V lookup: CDR1 LNHNV, CDR2 YYDKDF (reference sequence). The CDR3 DNA sequence: TGTGCCACCAGCAGAGAGGGCGGGACACGAGATACGCAGTATTTT. Amino acids: CATSREGGTRDTQYF. Together with reference TRBV15 and TRBJ2-3, the CDR3 gives the full variable domain: DAMVIQNPRYQVTQFGKPVTLSCSQTLNHNVMYWYQQKSSQAPKLLFHYYDKDFNNEADTPDNFQSRRPNTSFCFLDIRSPGLGDTAMYLCATSREGGTRDTQYFGPGTRLTVL.

This clonotype was observed a few times. This rearrangement joins TRBV7-8 to TRBJ2-2, with D perhaps TRBD1 (6 bases). CDR3 length: 15 residues. The germline V gene has CDR1 SGHVS and CDR2 FQNEAQ. V was shortened by 1 base and J by 4 bases, with 10 bases between the two germline ends. The CDR3, as DNA: TGTGCCAGCAGCTTAGTAATCAGGGGCACCGGGGAGCTGTTTTTT. Protein: CASSLVIRGTGELFF.

This clonotype was picked up a small number of times. The chain recombines TRBV7-2 with TRBJ2-1; D tentatively fits TRBD1 or TRBD2 (5 bases each). V lost 6 bases and J lost 8, with 20 bases in between. The CDR3 runs to 15 residues. Germline CDR1 SGHTA, CDR2 FQGNSA. The DNA of the CDR3 is TGTGCCAGCAGGAAGGGACCTCCCACGGTCGATGAGCAGTTCTTC. Translation gives CASRKGPPTVDEQFF.

The chain carries TRBV19 and TRBJ2-2; D is uncertain. The CDR3 totals 13 residues. Germline V CDR1 and CDR2: LNHDA, SQIVND (reference sequence). The germline V and J ends were trimmed by 5 bases and 0 bases, with 4 bases remaining between them. This CDR3 is CASSPSNTGELFF. The CDR3 nucleotides are TGTGCCAGTAGTCCGTCGAACACCGGGGAGCTGTTTTTT. The full variable domain, completed using reference TRBV19 and TRBJ2-2, is DGGITQSPKYLFRKEGQNVTLSCEQNLNHDAMYWYRQDPGQGLRLIYYSQIVNDFQKGDIAEGYSVSREKKESFPLTVTSAQKNPTAFYLCASSPSNTGELFFGEGSRLTVL.

This chain joins TRBV3-1 and TRBJ1-1, with TRBD1 as a possible D gene (5 bases). V shed 0 bases and J shed 5 bases, with 13 bases lying between them. The CDR3 is 15 residues long. The germline V gene has CDR1 LGHDT and CDR2 YNNKEL (reference sequence). CDR3 sequence: CASSQDLRVSTEAFF. The CDR3, as DNA: TGTGCCAGCAGCCAAGATCTCAGGGTATCGACTGAAGCTTTCTTT. The whole variable domain, filled in from reference TRBV3-1 and TRBJ1-1, reads DTAVSQTPKYLVTQMGNDKSIKCEQNLGHDTMYWYKQDSKKFLKIMFSYNNKELIINETVPNRFSPKSPDKAHLNLHINSLELGDSAVYFCASSQDLRVSTEAFFGQGTRLTVV.

This clonotype was seen many times. This chain links TRBV5-1 with TRBJ1-2; D is unresolved. The CDR3 length is 14 residues. CDR1 and CDR2 (germline): SGHRS, YFSETQ. Trimming took 0 bases from V and 0 from J, leaving 6 bases between them. CDR3 coding DNA: TGCGCCAGCAGCTTGGAAACGGCTAACTATGGCTACACCTTC. Its protein product is CASSLETANYGYTF.

This clonotype was recorded many times. The chain is built from TRBV11-1 and TRBJ2-1; D assignment may be TRBD1 or TRBD2 (5 bases each). Trimming pared 5 bases from V and 0 bases from J, leaving 20 bases between. The CDR3 is 18 amino acids. Germline values: CDR1 SGHAT, CDR2 FQDESV (reference sequence). In nucleotides, the CDR3 is TGTGCCAGCAGCCCAACGCGAGGGGCTTCAAGCTCCTACAATGAGCAGTTCTTC. Its protein is CASSPTRGASSSYNEQFF.

DNA for the CDR3: TGTGCCAGCAGCTACGGACAGTTTCCGGCAACTAATGAAAAACTGTTTTTT. This codes for CASSYGQFPATNEKLFF. This chain uses TRBV7-2 with TRBJ1-4; weak D call: TRBD1 (6 bases). With 4 bases removed from V and 0 bases from J, the gap between germline ends came to 15 bases. The CDR3 loop spans 17 amino acids. CDR1 is SGHTA, CDR2 FQGNSA, per germline.

This rearrangement joins TRBV21-1 to TRBJ2-2; the listed D gene, TRBD2, was not tested against the DNA. TRBV21-1 is a pseudogene segment. The CDR3 length is 17 residues. The CDR3 reads CASSGLLVPPNTGELFF. CDR3 in DNA: TGTGCCAGCAGCGGACTACTAGTACCACCGAACACCGGGGAGCTGTTTTTT.